This TCR beta chain was observed in a study of technical replicates of blood from a handful of donors. Trimming removed 1 base from V and 5 bases from J, with 12 bases in between. CDR1 is SNHLY and CDR2 is FYNNEI in the germline V gene. The CDR3 totals 15 residues. The data were produced by immunoSEQ multiplex PCR, yet TCRdb's version contains in-frame clones alone and is incomplete. The data show about 16,000 clones, 85% to 90% seen once. Sequenced input: PBMCs. This chain links TRBV2 with TRBJ1-5, with D possibly being TRBD1 (5 bases). The receptor's source is a human donor in good health. The CDR3 DNA follows: TGTGCCAGCAGTGAAGAGTGGGGGGGAGATCAGCCCCAGCATTTT. It codes for CASSEEWGGDQPQHF.